This note documents a single TCR beta chain sequence. Its cognate antigen is unknown. The authors isolated at least 6.5 million PBMCs per sample. It was with a sample-barcoded 5' primer and a J-beta primer mix that a second PCR of roughly 7 to 12 cycles was run. TCRdb processed the 5' RACE reads anew with MiXCR; each CDR3 protein has one entry. Of under 950,000 distinct CDR3 sequences in the sample, 22% were seen once. The CDR3 has 15 residues. Trimming stripped 0 bases from V and 0 bases from J, with 11 bases between. Germline CDR1 reads DFQATT; CDR2 reads SNEGSKA (reference sequence). This sample is drawn from a study of blood T cells in healthy people across ages. General study results and limits: Long-lived donors exceeded aged donors in naive CD4+ cells and diversity.

The sequence was collected from a man in his 70s in good health. Sequenced material: blood. This chain uses TRBV20-1 with TRBJ1-1; D call uncertain. CDR3 sequence (DNA): TGCAGTGCTAGAGACGGGAAGGCTATGAACACTGAAGCTTTCTTT. Its protein product is CSARDGKAMNTEAFF.